One sample yielded the 8 T cell receptor beta chains listed below, sequenced in a study of OX40 agonist ivuxolimab in advanced cancers. Produced via immunoSEQ multiplex PCR; TCRdb's table is partial and in-frame only. The sample includes some 64,000 clones, about 90% of them seen just once. This specimen consisted of CD4+ or CD8+ T cells sorted from blood, obtained in a trial of the OX40 agonist ivuxolimab. The receptors were sampled from an adult with an advanced solid tumor such as melanoma, head and neck, liver or kidney cancer.

The chain has TRBV29-1 and TRBJ1-2, with TRBD1 as a possible D gene (5 bases). Trimming removed 3 bases from V and 7 bases from J, with 15 bases in between. This CDR3 comprises 13 residues. Germline V gene lookup returns CDR1 SQVTM and CDR2 ANQGSEA. The CDR3 sequence: CSVDTLIGTGYTF. The DNA for the CDR3 is TGCAGCGTTGACACCCTCATAGGGACTGGCTACACCTTC.

The rearrangement uses TRBV19 and TRBJ1-2, with D possibly TRBD1 on 6 matching bases. V gave up 5 bases and J gave up 5 bases, with 21 bases separating them. The CDR3 is 16 amino acids. Germline V gives CDR1 LNHDA, CDR2 SQIVND (reference sequence). DNA for the CDR3: TGTGCCAGTAGTTCCCTCTCGACAGGTGGGGGGTATGGCTACACCTTC. Encoded protein: CASSSLSTGGGYGYTF.

This chain joins TRBV25-1 and TRBJ2-5, with D hard to call. From germline, CDR1 is MGHDK and CDR2 SYGVNS. The length of the CDR3 is 15 residues. V dropped 3 bases and J dropped 5 bases, with 16 bases sitting between them. The CDR3 DNA follows: TGTGCCAGCAGTGAGTCCCTGACCCTGGTTGAGACCCAGTACTTC. Amino acids: CASSESLTLVETQYF.

The chain employs TRBV29-1 and TRBJ2-1, with D perhaps matching TRBD1 (6 bases). Trimming shortened V by 3 bases and J by 4 bases, and 13 bases separated the two germline ends. The CDR3 has 14 amino acids. The germline CDR1 and CDR2 sequences are SQVTM and ANQGSEA. The CDR3, as DNA: TGCAGCGTTGACCGACAGGTCTTATACAATGAGCAGTTCTTC. Amino acids: CSVDRQVLYNEQFF.

This clone was seen just once. V gene TRBV6-4 combines with J gene TRBJ2-6, with 7 bases lining up with TRBD1. Germline CDR1 and CDR2: MRHNA and SNTAGT. The CDR3 sequence is 14 residues long. V lost 6 bases to trimming and J lost 4 bases; unmatched junction nucleotides: 3. The CDR3 sequence is CASSVDRGANVLTF. CDR3 sequence (DNA): TGTGCCAGCAGCGTGGACAGGGGGGCCAACGTCCTGACTTTC.

J is TRBJ2-3 and V is TRBV2; the D gene is possibly TRBD2 (6 bases). Germline CDR1 SNHLY, CDR2 FYNNEI. V shed 6 bases and J shed 0 bases, with 16 bases lying between them. This CDR3 has 16 amino acids. CDR3 region: CASSHRDLTSTDTQYF. The CDR3 bases are TGTGCCAGCAGCCACCGGGACTTAACTAGCACAGATACGCAGTATTTT.

The chain is built from TRBV5-1 and TRBJ2-1, with 7 bases that match TRBD2. CDR3 length: 14 amino acids. Germline lookup yields CDR1 SGHRS and CDR2 YFSETQ. Trimming took 4 bases from V and 8 from J; bases not matched to a gene: 9. The chain's CDR3 is CASSRGDPVYEQFF. Here the CDR3 DNA reads TGCGCCAGCAGCCGGGGGGACCCCGTCTATGAGCAGTTCTTC.

The chain combines TRBV9 with TRBJ1-3; D possibly corresponds to TRBD1 (5 bases). Germline V gives CDR1 SGDLS, CDR2 YYNGEE. This CDR3 spans 15 amino acids. V was clipped by 4 bases and J by 4 bases, with 15 bases between them. The CDR3 sequence: CASSPIGGSGNTIYF. In DNA form, the CDR3 reads TGTGCCAGCAGCCCGATCGGGGGGTCCGGAAACACCATATATTTT.